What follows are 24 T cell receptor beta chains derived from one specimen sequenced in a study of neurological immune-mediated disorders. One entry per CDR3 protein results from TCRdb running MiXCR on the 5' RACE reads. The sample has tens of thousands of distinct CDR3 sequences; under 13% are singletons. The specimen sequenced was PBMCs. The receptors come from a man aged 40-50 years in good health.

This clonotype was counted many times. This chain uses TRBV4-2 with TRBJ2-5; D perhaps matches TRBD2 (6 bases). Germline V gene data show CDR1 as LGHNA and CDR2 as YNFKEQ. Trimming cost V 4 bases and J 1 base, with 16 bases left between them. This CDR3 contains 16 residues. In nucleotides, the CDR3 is TGTGCCAGCAGCCCGCGGACGGGAGCAACCCAAGAGACCCAGTACTTC. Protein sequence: CASSPRTGATQETQYF.

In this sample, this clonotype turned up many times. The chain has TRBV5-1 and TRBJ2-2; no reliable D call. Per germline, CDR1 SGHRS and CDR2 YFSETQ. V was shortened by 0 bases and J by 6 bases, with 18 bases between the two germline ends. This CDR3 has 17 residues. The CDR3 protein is CASSLGKSSDSPGELFF. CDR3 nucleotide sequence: TGCGCCAGCAGCTTGGGGAAGTCAAGCGACTCCCCCGGGGAGCTGTTTTTT.

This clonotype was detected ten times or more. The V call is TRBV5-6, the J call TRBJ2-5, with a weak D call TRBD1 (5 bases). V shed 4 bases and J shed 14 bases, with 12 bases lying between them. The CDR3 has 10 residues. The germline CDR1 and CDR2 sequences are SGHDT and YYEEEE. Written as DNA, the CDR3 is TGTGCCAGCAGCCGGAAGGGGCCTTACTTC. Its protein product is CASSRKGPYF.

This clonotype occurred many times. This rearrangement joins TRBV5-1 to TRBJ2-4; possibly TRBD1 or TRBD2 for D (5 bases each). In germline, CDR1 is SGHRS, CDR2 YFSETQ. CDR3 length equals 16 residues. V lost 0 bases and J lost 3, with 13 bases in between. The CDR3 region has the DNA TGCGCCAGCAGCTTGGAGGCAGGGAGTGGCAAAAACATTCAGTACTTC. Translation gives CASSLEAGSGKNIQYF.

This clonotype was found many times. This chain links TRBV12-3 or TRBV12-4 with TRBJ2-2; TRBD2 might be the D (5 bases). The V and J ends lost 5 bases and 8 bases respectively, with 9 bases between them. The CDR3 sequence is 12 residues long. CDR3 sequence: CASSRDWGELFF. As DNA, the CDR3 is TGTGCCAGCAGTCGGGATTGGGGGGAGCTGTTTTTT.

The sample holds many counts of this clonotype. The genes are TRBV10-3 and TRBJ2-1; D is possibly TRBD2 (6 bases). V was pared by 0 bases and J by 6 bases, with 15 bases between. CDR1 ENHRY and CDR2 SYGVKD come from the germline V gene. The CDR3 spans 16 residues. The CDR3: CAISESGGSLTNEQFF. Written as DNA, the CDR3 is TGTGCCATCAGTGAGTCTGGGGGGAGTTTGACCAATGAGCAGTTCTTC.

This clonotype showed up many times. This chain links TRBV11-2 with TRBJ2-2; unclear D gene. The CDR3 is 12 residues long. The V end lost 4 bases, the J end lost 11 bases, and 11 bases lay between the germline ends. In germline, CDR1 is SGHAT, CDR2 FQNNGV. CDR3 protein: CASSSSPSELFF. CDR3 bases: TGTGCCAGCAGCTCCTCACCTAGTGAGCTGTTTTTT.

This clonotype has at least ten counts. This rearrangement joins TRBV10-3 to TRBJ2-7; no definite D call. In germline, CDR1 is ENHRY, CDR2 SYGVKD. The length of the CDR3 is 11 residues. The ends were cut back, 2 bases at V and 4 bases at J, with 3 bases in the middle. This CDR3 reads CAISEGYEQYF. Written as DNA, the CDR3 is TGTGCCATCAGTGAGGGATACGAGCAGTACTTC.

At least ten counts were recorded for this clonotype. The CDR3 region has the DNA TGTGCCAGCAGCTCCCCCCGGGACAGGGGGCCCGGCTATGGCTACACCTTC. The encoded protein is CASSSPRDRGPGYGYTF. The genes are TRBV5-5 and TRBJ1-2; TRBD1 aligns across 12 bases. Germline V CDR1 and CDR2: SGHKS, YYEKEE (reference sequence). The CDR3 covers 17 residues. V shed 3 bases, J shed 4 bases, and the junction held 10 bases outside the gene matches.

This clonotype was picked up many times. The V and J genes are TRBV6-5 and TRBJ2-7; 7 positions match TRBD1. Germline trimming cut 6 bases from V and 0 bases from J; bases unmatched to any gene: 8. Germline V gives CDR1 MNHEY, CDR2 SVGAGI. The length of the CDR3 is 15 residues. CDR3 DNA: TGTGCCAGCAGCTACCGGGGACAGAGCTCCTACGAGCAGTACTTC. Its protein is CASSYRGQSSYEQYF.

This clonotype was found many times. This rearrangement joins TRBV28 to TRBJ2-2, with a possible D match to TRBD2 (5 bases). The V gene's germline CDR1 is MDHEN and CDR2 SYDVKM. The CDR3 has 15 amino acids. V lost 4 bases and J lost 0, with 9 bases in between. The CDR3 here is CASSSGGSNTGELFF. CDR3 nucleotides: TGTGCCAGCAGTTCAGGCGGGTCGAACACCGGGGAGCTGTTTTTT. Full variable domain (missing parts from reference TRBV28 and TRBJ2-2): DVKVTQSSRYLVKRTGEKVFLECVQDMDHENMFWYRQDPGLGLRLIYFSYDVKMKEKGDIPEGYSVSREKKERFSLILESASTNQTSMYLCASSSGGSNTGELFFGEGSRLTVL.

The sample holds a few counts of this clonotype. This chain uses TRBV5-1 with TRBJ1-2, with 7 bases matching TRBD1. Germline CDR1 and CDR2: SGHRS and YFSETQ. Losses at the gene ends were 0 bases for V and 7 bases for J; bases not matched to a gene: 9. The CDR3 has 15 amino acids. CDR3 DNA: TGCGCCAGCAGCTTGGTGACAGGGAGTGCGAGTGGCTACACCTTC. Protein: CASSLVTGSASGYTF.

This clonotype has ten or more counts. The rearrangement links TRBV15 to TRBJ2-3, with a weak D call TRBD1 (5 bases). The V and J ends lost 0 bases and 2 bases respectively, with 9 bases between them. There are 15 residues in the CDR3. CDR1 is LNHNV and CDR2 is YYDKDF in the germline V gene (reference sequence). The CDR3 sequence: CATSRETASTDTQYF. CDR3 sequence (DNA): TGTGCCACCAGCAGAGAGACAGCTTCCACAGATACGCAGTATTTT.

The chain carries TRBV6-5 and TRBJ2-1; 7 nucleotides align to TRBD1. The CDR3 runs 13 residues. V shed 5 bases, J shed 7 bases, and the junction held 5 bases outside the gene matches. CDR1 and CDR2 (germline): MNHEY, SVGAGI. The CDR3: CASSPQQGNEQFF. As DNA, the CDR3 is TGTGCCAGCAGTCCCCAACAGGGGAATGAGCAGTTCTTC.

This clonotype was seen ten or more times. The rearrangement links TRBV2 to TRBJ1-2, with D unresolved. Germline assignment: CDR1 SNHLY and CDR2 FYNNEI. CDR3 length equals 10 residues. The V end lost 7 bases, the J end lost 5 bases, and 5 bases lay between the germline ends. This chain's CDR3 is CASNQYGYTF. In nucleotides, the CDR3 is TGTGCCAGCAATCAATATGGCTACACCTTC.

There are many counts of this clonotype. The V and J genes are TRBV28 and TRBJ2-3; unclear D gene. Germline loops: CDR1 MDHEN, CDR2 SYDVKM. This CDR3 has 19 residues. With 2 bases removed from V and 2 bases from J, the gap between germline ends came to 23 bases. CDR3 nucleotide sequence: TGTGCCAGCAGTTTACAGACCCCATCGGGTGGGAATAACACAGATACGCAGTATTTT. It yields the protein CASSLQTPSGGNNTDTQYF. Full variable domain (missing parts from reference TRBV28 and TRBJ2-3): DVKVTQSSRYLVKRTGEKVFLECVQDMDHENMFWYRQDPGLGLRLIYFSYDVKMKEKGDIPEGYSVSREKKERFSLILESASTNQTSMYLCASSLQTPSGGNNTDTQYFGPGTRLTVL.

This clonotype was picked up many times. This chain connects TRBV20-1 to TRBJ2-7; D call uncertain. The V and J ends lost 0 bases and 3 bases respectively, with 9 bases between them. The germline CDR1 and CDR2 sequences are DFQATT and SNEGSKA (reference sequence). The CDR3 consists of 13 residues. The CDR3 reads CSARDRARYEQYF. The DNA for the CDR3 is TGCAGTGCTAGAGATCGAGCCCGCTACGAGCAGTACTTC.

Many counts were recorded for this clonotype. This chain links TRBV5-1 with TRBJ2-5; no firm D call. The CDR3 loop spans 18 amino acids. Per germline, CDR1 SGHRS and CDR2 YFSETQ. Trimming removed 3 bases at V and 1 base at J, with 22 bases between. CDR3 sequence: CASSSSVERIRPQETQYF. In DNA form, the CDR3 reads TGCGCCAGCAGCTCGTCGGTGGAACGAATCCGCCCCCAAGAGACCCAGTACTTC. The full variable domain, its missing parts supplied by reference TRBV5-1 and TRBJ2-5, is KAGVTQTPRYLIKTRGQQVTLSCSPISGHRSVSWYQQTPGQGLQFLFEYFSETQRNKGNFPGRFSGRQFSNSRSEMNVSTLELGDSALYLCASSSSVERIRPQETQYFGPGTRLLVL.

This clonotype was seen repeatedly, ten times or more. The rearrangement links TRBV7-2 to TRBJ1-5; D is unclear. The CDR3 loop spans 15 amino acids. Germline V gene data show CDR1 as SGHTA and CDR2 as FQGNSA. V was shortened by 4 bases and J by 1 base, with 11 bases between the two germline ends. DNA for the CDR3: TGTGCCAGCAGCTCTAATCAGATGAGCAATCAGCCCCAGCATTTT. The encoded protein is CASSSNQMSNQPQHF.

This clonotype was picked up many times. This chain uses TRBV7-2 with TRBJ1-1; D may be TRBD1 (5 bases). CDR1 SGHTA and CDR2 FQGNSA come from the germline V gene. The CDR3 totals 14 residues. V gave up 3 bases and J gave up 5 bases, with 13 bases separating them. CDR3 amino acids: CASSFGGAETEAFF. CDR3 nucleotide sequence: TGTGCCAGCAGCTTCGGAGGGGCGGAGACTGAAGCTTTCTTT. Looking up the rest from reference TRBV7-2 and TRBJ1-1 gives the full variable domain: GAGVSQSPSNKVTEKGKDVELRCDPISGHTALYWYRQSLGQGLEFLIYFQGNSAPDKSGLPSDRFSAERTGGSVSTLTIQRTQQEDSAVYLCASSFGGAETEAFFGQGTRLTVV.

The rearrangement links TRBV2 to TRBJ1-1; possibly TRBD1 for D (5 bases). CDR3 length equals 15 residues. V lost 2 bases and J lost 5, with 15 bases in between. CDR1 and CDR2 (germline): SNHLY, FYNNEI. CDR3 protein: CASSEQGVGKTEAFF. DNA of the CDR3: TGTGCCAGCAGTGAACAGGGAGTCGGGAAAACTGAAGCTTTCTTT.

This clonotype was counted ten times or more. CDR3 coding DNA: TGCGCCAGCAGCAAGGAAATCGACAGCAATGAGCAGTTCTTC. It specifies CASSKEIDSNEQFF. This chain links TRBV5-1 with TRBJ2-1, with D possibly being TRBD1 (5 bases). Germline V gene lookup returns CDR1 SGHRS and CDR2 YFSETQ. Trimming removed 4 bases from V and 6 bases from J, with 14 bases in between. The CDR3 runs 14 residues.

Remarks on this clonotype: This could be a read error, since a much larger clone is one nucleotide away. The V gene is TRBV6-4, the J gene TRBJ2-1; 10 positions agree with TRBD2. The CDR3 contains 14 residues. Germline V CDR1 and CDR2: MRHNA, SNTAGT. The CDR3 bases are TGTGCCAGCAGTGAAAAGCGGGAGGGCAATGAGCCGTTCTTC. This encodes CASSEKREGNEPFF.

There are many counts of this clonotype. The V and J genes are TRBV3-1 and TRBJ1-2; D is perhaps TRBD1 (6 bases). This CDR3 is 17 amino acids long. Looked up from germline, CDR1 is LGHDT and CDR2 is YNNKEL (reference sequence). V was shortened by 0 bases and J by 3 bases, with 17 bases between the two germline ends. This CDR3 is CASSQDHRVGVDYGYTF. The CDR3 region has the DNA TGTGCCAGCAGCCAAGACCACAGGGTGGGTGTTGACTATGGCTACACCTTC.